This T cell receptor beta chain derives from a study of shared clonotypes between healthy human individuals. Across the whole study: Plates per donor: three CD4 naive, three CD4 memory, two CD8 naive, one CD8 memory.

Findings and caveats of the study: As a rule, naive subsets had a larger estimated richness than memory subsets.

The naive CD8 population came from CD45RO-negative cells selected for CCR7, without terminally differentiated effector memory CD45RA+ cells. The donor population consisted of healthy HIV-negative adults with no recent acute infections or vaccinations. Worth noting for this clone: Its antigen is not identified.

Original analysis: ImmunoSEQ output held junction-only sequences without quality scores, so filtering differed. Assay: immunoSEQ multiplex PCR; the TCRdb copy retains only in-frame clones and omits some. V and J calls and clone size are given by that table; D and trimming were obtained from the DNA. The sample yields more than 500,000 clones, approximately 95% seen once. The specimen sequenced was naive CD8+ T cells sorted from blood. This clonotype was obtained from a woman in her 30s in good health.

CDR3 DNA: TGTGCCAGCAGTTTTTCTAGCGGAGGTTATTGGGAGCAGTACTTC. Its translation is CASSFSSGGYWEQYF. This sequence joins TRBV28 and TRBJ2-7, with 7 bases fitting TRBD2. CDR1 is MDHEN, CDR2 SYDVKM, per germline. V dropped 3 bases and J dropped 7; count of bases not matched to a gene: 12. The CDR3 contains 15 residues. The full variable domain, with the rest looked up from reference TRBV28 and TRBJ2-7, is DVKVTQSSRYLVKRTGEKVFLECVQDMDHENMFWYRQDPGLGLRLIYFSYDVKMKEKGDIPEGYSVSREKKERFSLILESASTNQTSMYLCASSFSSGGYWEQYFGPGTRLTVT.